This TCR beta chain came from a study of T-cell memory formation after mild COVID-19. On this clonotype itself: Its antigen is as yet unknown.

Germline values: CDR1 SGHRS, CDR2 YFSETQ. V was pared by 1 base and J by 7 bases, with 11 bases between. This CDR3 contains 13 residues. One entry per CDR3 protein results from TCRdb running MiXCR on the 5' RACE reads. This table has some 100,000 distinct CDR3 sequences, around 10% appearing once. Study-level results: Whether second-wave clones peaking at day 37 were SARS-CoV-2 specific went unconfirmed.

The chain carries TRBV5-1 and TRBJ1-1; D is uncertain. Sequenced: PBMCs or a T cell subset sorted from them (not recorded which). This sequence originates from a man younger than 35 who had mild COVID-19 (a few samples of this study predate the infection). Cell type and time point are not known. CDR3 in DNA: TGCGCCAGCAGCTTGACCTCGAGGGATGAAGCTTTCTTT. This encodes CASSLTSRDEAFF.